This T cell receptor (beta chain) stems from a study of shared clonotypes between healthy human individuals. The authors' processing: Owing to the provision of junction-only sequences devoid of quality scores by immunoSEQ, filtering differed. Measured with immunoSEQ multiplex PCR; TCRdb has only the in-frame clones, and not every one. Clone size and V and J calls were adopted from that table, with D and trimming inferred from the DNA. The sample holds some 1 million clones, 75% seen once. Findings of the study overall: What naive subsets generally showed was a larger estimated richness than memory subsets showed.

V was pared by 1 base and J by 0 bases, with 12 bases between. CDR1 is SGHTA and CDR2 is FQGNSA in the germline V gene. The CDR3 is 16 residues long. Notes on this clone: The antigen is undetermined. Other DNA sequences within the sample encode an identical CDR3.

The receptor comes from a man aged 18 to 30 in good health. The chain has TRBV7-2 and TRBJ1-1; no clear D gene. The material sequenced was memory CD4+ T cells sorted from blood. Indicated subset: CD45RA-negative fraction. CDR3 sequence: CASSLESRGMNTEAFF. DNA of the CDR3: TGTGCCAGCAGCTTAGAATCTCGGGGAATGAACACTGAAGCTTTCTTT. The variable domain in full, completed from reference TRBV7-2 and TRBJ1-1, reads GAGVSQSPSNKVTEKGKDVELRCDPISGHTALYWYRQSLGQGLEFLIYFQGNSAPDKSGLPSDRFSAERTGGSVSTLTIQRTQQEDSAVYLCASSLESRGMNTEAFFGQGTRLTVV.